These 25 T cell receptor beta chains came from one sample sequenced in a study of T cell repertoires in cytomegalovirus infection (dated by TCRdb to the late 2010s). The antigens of these receptors remain unknown. This specimen's treatment or condition label, interpreted: in vitro stimulation with specific CMV peptide epitopes to enrich CMV-specific T cells. The reads were generated on an Illumina HiSeq 1500. In TCRdb, the public reads were trimmed at Q25 with fastp and aligned with MiXCR, with productive beta chains retained. Entries that share a CDR3 protein sequence are merged under the most common genes and DNA. For this sample there are under 200,000 distinct CDR3 sequences; about 22% appear just once. The ten top clones hold roughly 25% of the sample. The sequenced sample was CD8+ T cells from cultured PBMCs, obtained from culture after CMV antigen stimulation. These receptors all stem from a human donor in good health (CMV status not recorded). Some clones in this sample may be carry-over from other donors' samples.

The J gene is TRBJ1-5, the V gene TRBV6-5; D is ambiguous. From germline, CDR1 is MNHEY and CDR2 SVGAGI. The CDR3 is made up of 13 amino acids. Trimming took 0 bases from V and 5 from J, leaving 5 bases between them. The CDR3 DNA reads as TGTGCCAGCAGTTACTCGGCTTATCAGCCCCAGCATTTT. Protein: CASSYSAYQPQHF.

The chain couples TRBV6-5 to TRBJ1-6; D is uncertain. Trimming cost V 5 bases and J 10 bases, with 15 bases left between them. Germline V gene lookup returns CDR1 MNHEY and CDR2 SVGAGI. The CDR3 covers 14 residues. CDR3 in DNA: TGTGCCAGCAGTGCACCGGGCCGAGGATCACCCCTCCACTTT. Its translation is CASSAPGRGSPLHF.

This clonotype has just a few counts. V usage is TRBV7-8 and J usage is TRBJ2-1, with 10 bases that match TRBD1. Unmatched junction bases numbered 16, after V lost 5 bases and J lost 0 bases. CDR1 and CDR2 (germline): SGHVS, FQNEAQ. The CDR3 covers 20 residues. Here the CDR3 reads CASSTWDRGGRIGSYNEQFF. The CDR3, as DNA: TGTGCCAGCAGCACCTGGGACAGGGGAGGCCGGATAGGCTCCTACAATGAGCAGTTCTTC.

The V call is TRBV29-1, the J call TRBJ1-1; D possibly corresponds to TRBD1 (6 bases). This CDR3 region has 12 residues. The V gene lost 6 bases and the J gene lost 4 bases, with 12 bases spanning the gap. In germline, CDR1 is SQVTM, CDR2 ANQGSEA. The CDR3 region has the DNA TGCAGCGTCGACAGGTGGGCCACTGAAGCTTTCTTT. Translating gives CSVDRWATEAFF. Full variable domain (remainder filled in from reference TRBV29-1 and TRBJ1-1): SAVISQKPSRDICQRGTSLTIQCQVDSQVTMMFWYRQQPGQSLTLIATANQGSEATYESGFVIDKFPISRPNLTFSTLTVSNMSPEDSSIYLCSVDRWATEAFFGQGTRLTVV.

This clonotype was seen a handful of times. The V gene is TRBV7-2, the J gene TRBJ2-4; D is possibly TRBD1 (6 bases). Trimming pared 4 bases from V and 0 bases from J, leaving 13 bases between. Germline CDR1 reads SGHTA; CDR2 reads FQGNSA. CDR3 size: 16 residues. The CDR3 region has the DNA TGTGCCAGCAGCTCCTCGGGACACCTAGCCAAAAACATTCAGTACTTC. It encodes CASSSSGHLAKNIQYF.

The CDR3 spells CASSLGGHNEQFF. Written as DNA, the CDR3 is TGTGCCAGCAGCTTAGGGGGACACAATGAGCAGTTCTTC. The chain combines TRBV11-3 with TRBJ2-1, with D perhaps being TRBD1 or TRBD2 (5 bases each). Trimming cost V 1 base and J 5 bases, with 6 bases left between them. Germline V gene data show CDR1 as SGHNT and CDR2 as YENEEA. The CDR3 length is 13 residues. The whole variable domain, remainder taken from reference TRBV11-3 and TRBJ2-1, is EAGVVQSPRYKIIEKKQPVAFWCNPISGHNTLYWYLQNLGQGPELLIRYENEEAVDDSQLPKDRFSAERLKGVDSTLKIQPAELGDSAVYLCASSLGGHNEQFFGPGTRLTVL.

The V gene is TRBV7-2, the J gene TRBJ2-5; the match to TRBD2 covers 8 bases. This CDR3 is built from 16 residues. CDR1 is SGHTA, CDR2 FQGNSA, per germline. V was pared by 2 bases and J by 5 bases, with 10 bases of the junction left unmatched. The CDR3 spells CASSLSPSGGAETQYF. The CDR3 bases are TGTGCCAGCAGCTTATCTCCCAGCGGGGGAGCGGAGACCCAGTACTTC.

This clonotype turned up a few times. The genes are TRBV7-2 and TRBJ2-4, with D uncertain. CDR1 is SGHTA, CDR2 FQGNSA, per germline. This CDR3 has 14 amino acids. Trimming shortened V by 2 bases and J by 0 bases, and 5 bases separated the two germline ends. Here the CDR3 reads CASSLTLAKNIQYF. The CDR3 DNA follows: TGTGCCAGCAGCTTAACCTTAGCCAAAAACATTCAGTACTTC.

The chain employs TRBV7-6 and TRBJ2-7; tentatively, D is TRBD1 (6 bases). There are 16 residues in the CDR3. Germline assignment: CDR1 SGHVS and CDR2 FNYEAQ. V was cut by 3 bases and J by 5 bases, with 20 bases left in between. The CDR3 is CASSFRQARPVDEQYF. The CDR3 coding sequence is TGTGCCAGCAGCTTCAGACAGGCCAGACCCGTCGACGAGCAGTACTTC.

The V and J genes are TRBV4-1 and TRBJ1-6, with 7 nucleotides matching TRBD1. Germline V CDR1 and CDR2: MGHRA, YSYEKL. This CDR3 has 15 amino acids. The V and J ends lost 0 bases and 10 bases, in that order; junction bases with no gene match: 6. The CDR3 spells CASSQDEQGGSPLHF. DNA of the CDR3: TGCGCCAGCAGCCAAGATGAGCAGGGGGGATCACCCCTCCACTTT.

This clonotype was seen a few times. The chain couples TRBV20-1 to TRBJ2-7, with 7 bases lining up with TRBD1. Germline V lookup: CDR1 DFQATT, CDR2 SNEGSKA (reference sequence). CDR3 size: 17 residues. The junction had 14 bases not matched to a gene; V was cut back by 0 bases and J by 3 bases. The CDR3 DNA reads TGCAGTGCTAGAGATAAGGGGGCCCCGAGGGGTTACTACGAGCAGTACTTC. Amino acids: CSARDKGAPRGYYEQYF.

This clonotype has a handful of counts. The rearrangement uses TRBV7-9 and TRBJ2-1; weak D call: TRBD1 (6 bases). CDR3 size: 13 residues. V lost 3 bases, J lost 10 bases, and 13 bases lay in between. Germline V lookup: CDR1 SEHNR, CDR2 FQNEAQ (reference sequence). DNA of the CDR3: TGTGCCAGCAGCTTGGCAGGGGCGGAAGAGCAGTTCTTC. This encodes CASSLAGAEEQFF.

V gene TRBV7-6 combines with J gene TRBJ1-1; 9 nucleotides align to TRBD1. V gave up 5 bases and J gave up 3 bases; unmatched junction bases: 7. Germline CDR1 is SGHVS and CDR2 is FNYEAQ. The CDR3 length is 15 residues. CDR3 region: CASSPSTGGHTEAFF. CDR3 coding DNA: TGTGCCAGCAGCCCCTCGACAGGGGGACACACTGAAGCTTTCTTT. Using reference TRBV7-6 and TRBJ1-1 for the parts outside the CDR3, the full variable domain is GAGVSQSPRYKVTKRGQDVALRCDPISGHVSLYWYRQALGQGPEFLTYFNYEAQQDKSGLPNDRFSAERPEGSISTLTIQRTEQRDSAMYRCASSPSTGGHTEAFFGQGTRLTVV.

The chain is built from TRBV15 and TRBJ1-2; D is ambiguous. The V and J ends lost 3 bases and 1 base respectively, with 9 bases between them. Germline V gives CDR1 LNHNV, CDR2 YYDKDF (reference sequence). The CDR3 spans 14 residues. The CDR3 loop reads CATSSLVDNYGYTF. The CDR3 DNA follows: TGTGCCACCAGCAGCCTGGTGGATAACTATGGCTACACCTTC.

The rearrangement joins TRBV7-9 to TRBJ2-7; no clear D. Trimming took off 5 bases at V and 9 bases at J, with 14 bases between the two ends. The CDR3 spans 12 residues. Germline V gene data show CDR1 as SEHNR and CDR2 as FQNEAQ (reference sequence). The chain's CDR3 is CASSGPLLGQYF. The CDR3 bases are TGTGCCAGCAGCGGTCCGCTTTTGGGGCAGTACTTC.

This clonotype was detected a few times. In this CDR3 the conserved last residue, phenylalanine or tryptophan, is missing, so a read error is likely. The DNA of the CDR3 is TGCAGCGTTCAAAGAGGGGCTGTAGCTTTCCTT. Translating gives CSVQRGAVAFL. This chain connects TRBV29-1 to TRBJ1-1; tentative D call: TRBD1 (5 bases). The CDR3 sequence is 11 residues long. The germline CDR1 and CDR2 sequences are SQVTM and ANQGSEA. V was clipped by 5 bases and J by 10 bases, with 14 bases between them.

This clonotype was detected once. The CDR3 bases are TGTGCCAGCAGTTTAAGCAGCCGGGGGCAGTTCTTC. Its protein is CASSLSSRGQFF. The genes are TRBV27 and TRBJ2-1, with D maybe TRBD2 (5 bases). Germline assignment: CDR1 MNHEY and CDR2 SMNVEV (reference sequence). V was cut by 2 bases and J by 12 bases, with 11 bases left in between. The CDR3 is 12 amino acids.

This clonotype has only a few counts. The chain has TRBV7-8 and TRBJ1-2; weak D call: TRBD1 (5 bases). The CDR3 loop spans 17 amino acids. Trimming removed 0 bases at V and 6 bases at J, with 20 bases between. Per the germline V gene, CDR1 is SGHVS and CDR2 is FQNEAQ. CDR3 bases: TGTGCCAGCAGCTTAGCGCTTATTGAAGTGGGACGAGATGGCTACACCTTC. Its translation is CASSLALIEVGRDGYTF.

V gene TRBV7-2 combines with J gene TRBJ2-3; no firm D call. CDR3 length equals 15 residues. The V gene's germline CDR1 is SGHTA and CDR2 FQGNSA. Trimming removed 0 bases at V and 2 bases at J, with 9 bases between. The DNA of the CDR3 is TGTGCCAGCAGCTTAGCCCCGACAACCACAGATACGCAGTATTTT. Residues: CASSLAPTTTDTQYF.

The chain links TRBV7-9 to TRBJ2-7; D gene ambiguous. V was shortened by 4 bases and J by 3 bases, with 10 bases between the two germline ends. The CDR3 is made up of 13 amino acids. From germline, CDR1 is SEHNR and CDR2 FQNEAQ (reference sequence). The CDR3 DNA follows: TGTGCCAGCAGCTCGTGGGAAGTCTACGAGCAGTACTTC. Translating gives CASSSWEVYEQYF.

This clonotype has more than one count but fewer than ten. The J gene is TRBJ2-1, the V gene TRBV28; D ambiguous. The germline V gene encodes CDR1 MDHEN and CDR2 SYDVKM. Trimming removed 5 bases at V and 0 bases at J, with 14 bases between. The length of the CDR3 is 16 residues. The CDR3 region has the DNA TGTGCCAGCAGTCCTCACACCGGTTTCTCCTACAATGAGCAGTTCTTC. It is translated as CASSPHTGFSYNEQFF.

This clonotype was seen more than once but under ten times. The chain is built from TRBV6-1 and TRBJ2-7, with D maybe TRBD2 (6 bases). Germline V gene data show CDR1 as MNHNS and CDR2 as SASEGT. Trimming removed 8 bases from V and 5 bases from J, with 10 bases in between. The CDR3 runs to 11 residues. The CDR3 coding sequence is TGTGCCAGCCGGAGGGACCACGAGCAGTACTTC. Its translation: CASRRDHEQYF.

The sample holds a few counts of this clonotype. V is TRBV14 and J is TRBJ2-7, with D perhaps matching TRBD2 (5 bases). The CDR3 length is 13 residues. CDR1 is SGHDN and CDR2 is FVKESK in the germline V gene. V lost 4 bases and J lost 3, with 10 bases in between. The CDR3 spells CASSPRGFYEQYF. CDR3 coding DNA: TGTGCCAGCAGCCCTCGGGGTTTCTACGAGCAGTACTTC.

The V and J genes are TRBV7-2 and TRBJ2-3; D remains ambiguous. Trimming shortened V by 6 bases and J by 6 bases, and 22 bases separated the two germline ends. Germline V CDR1 and CDR2: SGHTA, FQGNSA. The CDR3 spans 16 residues. The CDR3 here is CASSSRASRGFDTQYF. CDR3 nucleotides: TGTGCCAGCAGTTCTAGGGCCAGCCGAGGATTTGATACGCAGTATTTT.

By share, this clonotype counts as medium-sized. The chain joins TRBV24-1 to TRBJ1-1; perhaps TRBD1 as D (5 bases). Germline V CDR1 and CDR2: KGHDR, SFDVKD. CDR3 size: 14 residues. Deletions cut 5 bases from V and 5 bases from J, with 14 bases between. CDR3 coding DNA: TGTGCCACCAGTGTTCAGGGAAGGGAAACTGAAGCTTTCTTT. This sequence encodes CATSVQGRETEAFF.